The rows below give T cell receptor beta chains drawn from one sample of a study of blood T cell repertoires in COVID-19. Clones were sequenced by immunoSEQ multiplex PCR, and TCRdb holds only the in-frame ones, with some missing. The data show 100,000 to 150,000 clones, about 89% seen once. Sequencing was done on a sample of peripheral blood. Every receptor here comes from a man aged 50-60 years with active or convalescent COVID-19. CDR3s include the opening cysteine and the closing phenylalanine or tryptophan. Fields, in order: CDR3 length, D gene, V gene, clone size, J gene, CDR3 protein, CDR3 DNA. A D gene is named only where the DNA matches it firmly. A row's size may be missing; if present it is once, few, many or a size class.

18	NA	TRBV19	NA	TRBJ1-2	CASSIGLRKDYTNYGYTF	TGTGCCAGTAGTATAGGGCTGCGGAAAGATTACACTAACTATGGCTACACCTTC
16	NA	TRBV6-1	NA	TRBJ2-2	CASSDQLGAGTGELFF	TGTGCCAGCAGTGACCAGCTGGGGGCTGGCACCGGGGAGCTGTTTTTT
14	NA	TRBV7-8	NA	TRBJ2-5	CASSWRQVQETQYF	TGTGCCAGCAGCTGGAGACAGGTCCAAGAGACCCAGTACTTC
14	TRBD2	TRBV27	NA	TRBJ2-1	CATSSGRSYNEQFF	TGTGCCACCTCTAGCGGGAGGTCCTACAATGAGCAGTTCTTC
15	TRBD2	TRBV20-1	few	TRBJ2-3	CSASTGTSSADTQYF	TGCAGTGCTAGTACCGGGACTAGCAGCGCAGATACGCAGTATTTT
12	NA	TRBV28	NA	TRBJ2-5	CASSLPEETQYF	TGTGCCAGCAGTTTACCAGAAGAGACCCAGTACTTC
20	TRBD2	TRBV5-1	NA	TRBJ2-2	CASSLAKGLAGITNTGELFF	TGCGCCAGCAGCTTGGCCAAGGGACTAGCGGGAATAACGAACACCGGGGAGCTGTTTTTT
14	TRBD2	TRBV2	NA	TRBJ2-4	CASGEGRAKNIQYF	TGTGCCAGCGGGGAGGGCCGAGCCAAAAACATTCAGTACTTC
13	NA	TRBV6-1	few	TRBJ2-1	CASSEQRLGEQFF	TGTGCCAGCAGTGAACAGCGCCTAGGTGAGCAGTTCTTC
14	NA	TRBV6-1	NA	TRBJ2-7	CASSEYGGSYEQYF	TGTGCCAGCAGTGAATACGGGGGTTCCTACGAGCAGTACTTC
14	TRBD1	TRBV30	NA	TRBJ2-7	CAWSLDRGSYEQYF	TGTGCCTGGAGTTTGGACAGGGGGTCCTACGAGCAGTACTTC
12	NA	TRBV6-2/TRBV6-3	NA	TRBJ2-2	CASSYSYGELFF	TGTGCCAGCAGTTACTCGTATGGGGAGCTGTTTTTT
19	TRBD1	TRBV5-1	NA	TRBJ1-2	CASSLDIPGQGALNYGYTF	TGCGCCAGCAGCTTGGACATCCCGGGACAGGGGGCCCTTAACTATGGCTACACCTTC
14	TRBD1	TRBV6-1	NA	TRBJ2-3	CASSAGTGTDTQYF	TGTGCCAGCAGCGCCGGGACAGGCACAGATACGCAGTATTTT
12	NA	TRBV30	NA	TRBJ2-7	CAWSVSAYEQYF	TGTGCCTGGAGTGTATCCGCCTACGAGCAGTACTTC
15	NA	TRBV7-8	NA	TRBJ2-1	CASSLEGGSYNEQFF	TGTGCCAGCAGCTTAGAAGGGGGATCCTACAATGAGCAGTTCTTC
15	NA	TRBV24-1	NA	TRBJ1-2	CATSPAVGFLGGYTF	TGTGCCACCAGCCCCGCGGTGGGTTTTCTGGGTGGCTACACCTTC
18	TRBD1	TRBV2	NA	TRBJ2-7	CASAPTGTGGQISYEQYF	TGTGCCAGCGCCCCAACCGGGACAGGGGGCCAAATCAGCTACGAGCAGTACTTC
15	TRBD2	TRBV3-1/TRBV3-2	NA	TRBJ2-1	CASSQDWTSANEQFF	TGTGCCAGCAGCCAAGATTGGACTAGCGCCAATGAGCAGTTCTTC
16	TRBD2	TRBV29-1	NA	TRBJ2-1	CSVDGASGRTYNEQFF	TGCAGCGTTGATGGGGCTAGCGGGAGGACCTACAATGAGCAGTTCTTC
15	TRBD1	TRBV6-5	NA	TRBJ1-4	CASRGTGEVGEKLFF	TGTGCCAGCAGGGGGACAGGGGAAGTTGGAGAAAAACTGTTTTTT
15	TRBD1	TRBV7-2	once	TRBJ2-2	CASSLDRGRTGELFF	TGTGCCAGCAGCTTAGACAGGGGCCGAACCGGGGAGCTGTTTTTT
15	TRBD2	TRBV4-2	NA	TRBJ2-3	CASSLRSGTTDTQYF	TGTGCCAGCAGCCTCCGTAGCGGGACTACAGATACGCAGTATTTT
15	NA	TRBV7-9	NA	TRBJ1-2	CASSLEPLEGGGYTF	TGTGCCAGCAGCTTAGAACCTCTCGAGGGAGGTGGCTACACCTTC
12	NA	TRBV19	few	TRBJ1-5	CASSIAGQPQHF	TGTGCCAGTAGTATAGCGGGTCAGCCCCAGCATTTT